This TCR beta chain was documented in a study of CD8 T cells in Susac syndrome. Random hexamers served to reverse transcribe roughly 0.45 to 1 ug RNA. TCRdb re-called the immunoSEQ multiplex PCR reads with MiXCR, one entry per CDR3 protein. The data hold some 170,000 distinct CDR3 sequences, with over 85% observed a single time. J was trimmed by 4 bases and V by 0 bases; bases with no gene match: 7. This CDR3 comprises 17 residues. The source of this sequence is a human donor in good health. The V and J genes are TRBV23-1 and TRBJ2-1; 9 bases are a match to TRBD1. TRBV23-1 is annotated as an ORF whose role is uncertain. The specimen was CD4+ T cells from PBMCs. CDR3 bases: TGCGCCAGCAGTCAATCCTCCGGGACAGGGCCTTACAATGAGCAGTTCTTC. The encoded protein is CASSQSSGTGPYNEQFF.